These T cell receptor beta chains were read from a single sample in a study of cytomegalovirus exposure and HLA in healthy donors. Clones were sequenced by immunoSEQ multiplex PCR, and TCRdb holds only the in-frame ones, with some missing. In the table there are about 140,000 clones, 88% of which are singletons. Specimen: PBMCs. These receptors originate from a woman aged 18-29 years in good health and CMV-seropositive. Each CDR3 is given without its conserved first and last residue. Each record gives: V gene, J gene, CDR3 protein.

TRBV5-1	TRBJ2-1	ASSLGGGISYNEQF
TRBV2	TRBJ2-5	AKTKAGTGTETQY
TRBV23-1	TRBJ1-5	ASTQSLSGWNQPQH
TRBV5-1	TRBJ2-3	ASKGQGADTQY
TRBV6-5	TRBJ1-1	ASSYLGAATEAF
TRBV9	TRBJ2-7	ASSRSWGDGDEQY
TRBV7-9	TRBJ2-7	ASSLIGQGDYEQY
TRBV28	TRBJ1-2	ASSPQTGGFYGYT
TRBV11-2	TRBJ2-2	ASSLEGRGTGELF
TRBV28	TRBJ2-3	ASSRGALADTQY
TRBV5-1	TRBJ2-5	ASSPGLAGEAETQY
TRBV30	TRBJ1-1	AWSVRTGPTGAF
TRBV19	TRBJ1-6	ASTLDRGVDSPLH
TRBV9	TRBJ1-3	ASNEAGVDSGNTIY
TRBV28	TRBJ2-1	ASSLVQGGRNEQF
TRBV28	TRBJ1-2	ASSPIGHDYGYT
TRBV6-5	TRBJ2-2	ASSLTRTVPGELF
TRBV27	TRBJ1-5	ASSISGFGPYSNQPQH
TRBV18	TRBJ2-1	ASSPQDRGAHEQF
TRBV5-1	TRBJ2-3	ASSSEGVRTYTQY
TRBV6-1	TRBJ2-3	ASSPGGARTDTQY
TRBV7-9	TRBJ1-2	ASSWRTGQGFGYT
TRBV2	TRBJ1-2	ASSVGQGAQGYGYT
TRBV9	TRBJ1-4	ASSVALNEKLF
TRBV7-2	TRBJ2-1	ASGPFSGGAAYNEQF
TRBV27	TRBJ2-5	ASSPYSGSPPETQY
TRBV19	TRBJ2-7	ASSYGQGAWYEQY
TRBV6-1	TRBJ2-3	ASSEFRGLDTQY
TRBV9	TRBJ2-3	ASSSAGGQY
TRBV4-1	TRBJ1-4	ASSPRRQGLANEKLF
TRBV30	TRBJ2-3	AGREAGIDTQY
TRBV9	TRBJ2-1	ASSVEKASGGNEQF
TRBV29-1	TRBJ2-1	SVGEGSGRNNNEQF
TRBV9	TRBJ2-2	ASSVATSGSAGELF
TRBV4-1	TRBJ2-5	ASSPARLAGMETQY
TRBV5-1	TRBJ2-5	ASSLGLQVYQETQY
TRBV1	TRBJ1-5	TSSPAPTGAGQNQPQH
TRBV28	TRBJ1-5	ASCHRGRNQPQH
TRBV5-1	TRBJ2-2	ASSWRDSNTGELF
TRBV19	TRBJ2-7	ASAGFPGYEQY
TRBV4-3	TRBJ1-5	ASSQGVRQRNQPQH
TRBV4-2	TRBJ2-3	ASTQTSEGTDTQY
TRBV9	TRBJ1-2	ASRDRGIYT
TRBV11-1	TRBJ2-5	ASSNRDYIQETQY
TRBV5-1	TRBJ2-3	ASSLTLKKSGGQGTQY